One and the same sample provided the 16 T cell receptor beta chains below, sequenced in a study of beta chain features in type 1 diabetes. The whole isolated RNA underwent reverse transcription, so sequencing captured expressed TCRB transcripts. The assay was immunoSEQ multiplex PCR, and TCRdb's table has in-frame clones only and misses some. The sample includes 150,000 to 200,000 clones, more than 60% of them seen just once. The study, taken as a whole, reports: When Type 1 diabetes patients were examined, their TCRB CDR3s proved moderately but significantly shorter in all four CD4+ subsets.

Their antigens are not known. What was sequenced was naive CD4+ T cells from blood. The receptors here all came from a young man with type 1 diabetes.

The rearrangement uses TRBV5-4 and TRBJ2-3; TRBD2 might be the D (5 bases). The V end was cut by 4 bases, the J end by 1 base, with 10 bases between. Germline V CDR1 and CDR2: SGHNT, YYREEE (reference sequence). The CDR3 totals 14 residues. DNA of the CDR3: TGTGCCAGCAGCACCGATAGCGGCACAGATACGCAGTATTTT. Protein product: CASSTDSGTDTQYF.

The rearrangement uses TRBV29-1 and TRBJ1-1; 7 bases map to TRBD1. The CDR3 loop spans 13 amino acids. Per the germline V gene, CDR1 is SQVTM and CDR2 is ANQGSEA. V dropped 3 bases and J dropped 6; count of bases not matched to a gene: 7. The CDR3 region is CSVDPRTGAEAFF. The CDR3 bases are TGCAGCGTTGATCCTAGGACAGGCGCTGAAGCTTTCTTT.

The CDR3 loop reads CSGRQVNTEAFF. The CDR3, as DNA: TGCAGCGGTAGACAGGTGAACACTGAAGCTTTCTTT. V gene TRBV29-1 combines with J gene TRBJ1-1; D is possibly TRBD1 (6 bases). Germline lookup yields CDR1 SQVTM and CDR2 ANQGSEA. CDR3 size: 12 residues. The V and J ends lost 7 bases and 0 bases respectively, with 9 bases between them.

The gene calls are TRBV9 and TRBJ1-2; D uncertain. V lost 3 bases, J lost 8 bases, and 17 bases lay in between. Germline V gene sequence: CDR1 SGDLS, CDR2 YYNGEE. The CDR3 runs to 14 residues. The CDR3 DNA is TGTGCCAGCAGCGGCTCACCGACGGGTTACGGCTACACCTTC. Translation: CASSGSPTGYGYTF. The whole variable domain, filled in from reference TRBV9 and TRBJ1-2, reads DSGVTQTPKHLITATGQRVTLRCSPRSGDLSVYWYQQSLDQGLQFLIQYYNGEERAKGNILERFSAQQFPDLHSELNLSSLELGDSALYFCASSGSPTGYGYTFGSGTRLTVV.

This clone was found once. This chain joins TRBV5-1 and TRBJ2-5; 7 bases are a match to TRBD1. This CDR3 comprises 17 residues. Per germline, CDR1 SGHRS and CDR2 YFSETQ. With 0 bases clipped from V and 11 bases from J, the junction kept 19 bases outside the gene matches. CDR3 nucleotides: TGCGCCAGCAGCTTGGGGGCCGGCCTGGACAGGTCAATTCCGCAGTACTTC. This codes for CASSLGAGLDRSIPQYF.

This chain joins TRBV7-2 and TRBJ2-7, with 10 positions matching TRBD1. The CDR3 has 16 amino acids. The germline CDR1 and CDR2 sequences are SGHTA and FQGNSA. After removal of 4 bases from V and 0 bases from J, the junction contained 6 bases not matched to a gene. The CDR3, as DNA: TGTGCCAGCAGCTCGACAGGGGACAGGGGCTCCTACGAGCAGTACTTC. It encodes CASSSTGDRGSYEQYF.

This chain uses TRBV6-4 with TRBJ2-1, with D tentatively TRBD2 (6 bases). V was cut by 7 bases and J by 6 bases, with 13 bases left in between. This CDR3 is built from 13 residues. Germline-derived CDR1 and CDR2 are MRHNA and SNTAGT. This CDR3 reads CASMDNGGNEQFF. The CDR3 region has the DNA TGTGCCAGCATGGACAACGGGGGCAATGAGCAGTTCTTC.

A few counts support this clone. The gene calls are TRBV29-1 and TRBJ1-2, with 8 nucleotides matching TRBD1. V lost 7 bases and J lost 6; bases outside the gene matches: 7. The CDR3 has 12 amino acids. Germline V lookup: CDR1 SQVTM, CDR2 ANQGSEA. CDR3 DNA: TGCAGCGCTGGACAGGGTATCGATGGCTACACCTTC. Translating gives CSAGQGIDGYTF. The full variable domain, with the rest looked up from reference TRBV29-1 and TRBJ1-2, is SAVISQKPSRDICQRGTSLTIQCQVDSQVTMMFWYRQQPGQSLTLIATANQGSEATYESGFVIDKFPISRPNLTFSTLTVSNMSPEDSSIYLCSAGQGIDGYTFGSGTRLTVV.

The chain couples TRBV19 to TRBJ2-1, with unresolved D. The CDR3 has 15 amino acids. Trimming took off 6 bases at V and 4 bases at J, with 16 bases between the two ends. In germline, CDR1 is LNHDA, CDR2 SQIVND (reference sequence). The CDR3 spells CASRKRVAQYNEQFF. The CDR3 DNA reads TGTGCCAGTAGAAAACGGGTCGCCCAATACAATGAGCAGTTCTTC.

This clone appeared once. This rearrangement joins TRBV7-9 to TRBJ2-2; TRBD2 matches 9 bases. The ends lost 4 bases at V and 7 bases at J; junction bases unmatched: 10. Germline V lookup: CDR1 SEHNR, CDR2 FQNEAQ (reference sequence). The CDR3 is 16 residues long. CDR3 in DNA: TGTGCCAGCAGCTCATTAGCGGGGGCCTACGGCGGGGAGCTGTTTTTT. Protein: CASSSLAGAYGGELFF.

The gene calls are TRBV14 and TRBJ2-3, with 10 nucleotides matching TRBD1. Trimming took 2 bases from V and 6 from J; bases not matched to a gene: 2. Germline V gives CDR1 SGHDN, CDR2 FVKESK. The CDR3 sequence is 14 residues long. CDR3 in amino acids: CASSQRQGADTQYF. The CDR3 DNA reads as TGTGCCAGCAGCCAAAGACAGGGGGCGGATACGCAGTATTTT. The entire variable domain, with the rest obtained from reference TRBV14 and TRBJ2-3, is as follows: EAGVTQFPSHSVIEKGQTVTLRCDPISGHDNLYWYRRVMGKEIKFLLHFVKESKQDESGMPNNRFLAERTGGTYSTLKVQPAELEDSGVYFCASSQRQGADTQYFGPGTRLTVL.

This chain connects TRBV29-1 to TRBJ1-1, with a possible D match to TRBD1 (6 bases). The ends were cut back, 8 bases at V and 2 bases at J, with 15 bases in the middle. The V gene's germline CDR1 is SQVTM and CDR2 ANQGSEA. There are 13 residues in the CDR3. The CDR3 protein is CSTETGFNTEAFF. In DNA form, the CDR3 reads TGCAGCACCGAGACAGGCTTTAACACTGAAGCTTTCTTT. Supplemented by reference TRBV29-1 and TRBJ1-1, the full variable domain reads SAVISQKPSRDICQRGTSLTIQCQVDSQVTMMFWYRQQPGQSLTLIATANQGSEATYESGFVIDKFPISRPNLTFSTLTVSNMSPEDSSIYLCSTETGFNTEAFFGQGTRLTVV.

Notes on this clone: Other DNA variants within this sample encode the same CDR3. The chain uses TRBV7-2 and TRBJ2-1; the D gene is possibly TRBD2 (6 bases). Germline V gene sequence: CDR1 SGHTA, CDR2 FQGNSA. This CDR3 is built from 14 residues. Trimming cost V 0 bases and J 3 bases, with 6 bases left between them. The CDR3 spells CASSLAGGYNEQFF. Here the CDR3 DNA reads TGTGCCAGCAGCTTAGCGGGGGGCTACAATGAGCAGTTCTTC.

This clone occurred a few times. V usage is TRBV7-9 and J usage is TRBJ1-3; no clear D gene. Looked up from germline, CDR1 is SEHNR and CDR2 is FQNEAQ (reference sequence). V lost 8 bases, J lost 4 bases, and 3 bases lay in between. The CDR3 loop spans 10 amino acids. CDR3 bases: TGTGCCAGCGACGGAAACACCATATATTTT. Its protein product is CASDGNTIYF.

Note on this clone: The junction shows a germline mismatch at one end, possibly a read error. V usage is TRBV6-5 and J usage is TRBJ1-1; the D gene is possibly TRBD1 (5 bases). The CDR3 length is 11 residues. Germline V CDR1 and CDR2: MNHEY, SVGAGI. The CDR3 nucleotides read TGTGCCAGCAGTAACTCAGGGCAAGCTTTCTTT. Translating it yields CASSNSGQAFF.

This chain connects TRBV30 to TRBJ2-3, with 7 positions matching TRBD1. Germline V gives CDR1 GTSNPN, CDR2 SVGIG (reference sequence). CDR3 length equals 14 residues. J lost 2 bases, V lost 4 bases, and 6 bases had no gene match. CDR3 sequence: CAWNRDSPTDTQYF. As DNA, the CDR3 is TGTGCCTGGAACCGGGACAGCCCCACAGATACGCAGTATTTT.